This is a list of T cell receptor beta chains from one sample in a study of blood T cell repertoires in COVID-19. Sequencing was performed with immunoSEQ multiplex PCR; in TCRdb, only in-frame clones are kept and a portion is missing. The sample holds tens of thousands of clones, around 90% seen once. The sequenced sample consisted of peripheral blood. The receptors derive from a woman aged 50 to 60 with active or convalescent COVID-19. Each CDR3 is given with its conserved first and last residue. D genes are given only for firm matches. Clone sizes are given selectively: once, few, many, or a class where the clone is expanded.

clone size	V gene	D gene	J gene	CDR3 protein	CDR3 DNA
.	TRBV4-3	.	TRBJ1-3	CASSQDLTAQVENTIYF	TGCGCCAGCAGCCAAGATTTGACGGCACAGGTTGAAAACACCATATATTTT
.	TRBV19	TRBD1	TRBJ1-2	CASSTRAGTGSIYGYTF	TGTGCCAGTAGTACGAGAGCCGGGACAGGGTCCATCTATGGCTACACCTTC
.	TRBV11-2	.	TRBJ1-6	CASNLPGSGSPLHF	TGTGCCAGCAACTTGCCGGGGAGCGGATCACCCCTCCACTTT
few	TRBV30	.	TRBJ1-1	CLQVDITEAFF	TGTCTACAGGTGGATATCACTGAAGCTTTCTTT
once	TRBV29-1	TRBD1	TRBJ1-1	CSADTGQGANGAFF	TGCAGCGCAGATACTGGACAGGGGGCGAATGGGGCTTTCTTT
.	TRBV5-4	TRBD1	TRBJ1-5	CASSPQGGQPQHF	TGTGCCAGCAGCCCTCAGGGGGGTCAGCCCCAGCATTTT
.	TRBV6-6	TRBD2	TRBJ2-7	CASSPVSGGNEQYF	TGTGCCAGCAGTCCAGTAAGCGGGGGGAACGAGCAGTACTTC
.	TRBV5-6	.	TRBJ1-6	CASSLSGTPLHF	TGTGCCAGCAGCTTGTCAGGGACTCCCCTCCACTTT
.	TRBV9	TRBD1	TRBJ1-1	CASSVGTGSTEAFF	TGTGCCAGCAGCGTGGGGACAGGGAGCACTGAAGCTTTCTTT
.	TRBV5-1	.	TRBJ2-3	CASSLGGKGTDTQYF	TGCGCCAGCAGCTTGGGGGGCAAGGGGACAGATACGCAGTATTTT
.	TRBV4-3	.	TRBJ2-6	CASSQDRQLGANVLTF	TGCGCCAGCAGCCAAGATCGACAACTTGGGGCCAACGTCCTGACTTTC
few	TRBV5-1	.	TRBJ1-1	CASRPRDILPEAFF	TGCGCCAGCCGCCCACGGGACATACTCCCTGAAGCTTTCTTT
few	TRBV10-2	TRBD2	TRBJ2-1	CASSESNLLAGGSYNEQFF	TGCGCCAGCAGTGAGTCAAACCTACTAGCGGGGGGCTCCTACAATGAGCAGTTCTTC
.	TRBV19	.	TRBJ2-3	CASTGSDTQYF	TGTGCCAGTACAGGGTCAGATACGCAGTATTTT
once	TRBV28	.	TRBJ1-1	CASSFLGGGTEAFF	TGTGCCAGCAGTTTTCTAGGGGGGGGGACTGAAGCTTTCTTT
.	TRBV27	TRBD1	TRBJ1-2	CASSSRTGGQESYGYTF	TGTGCCAGCAGTTCAAGGACAGGGGGCCAAGAGAGCTATGGCTACACCTTC
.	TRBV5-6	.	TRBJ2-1	CASSSTGLEEQFF	TGTGCCAGCAGCTCTACAGGGCTGGAGGAGCAGTTCTTC
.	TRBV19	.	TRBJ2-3	CASSIDRPSTDTQYF	TGTGCCAGTAGTATAGACAGGCCTAGCACAGATACGCAGTATTTT
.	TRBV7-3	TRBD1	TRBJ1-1	CASSLGFRGLNTEAFF	TGTGCCAGCAGCTTAGGATTCAGGGGGCTCAACACTGAAGCTTTCTTT
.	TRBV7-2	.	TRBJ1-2	CASSSPPGASGYTF	TGTGCCAGCAGCTCCCCCCCAGGGGCGAGTGGCTACACCTTC
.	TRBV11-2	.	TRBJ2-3	CASSLGSRYPPTDTQYF	TGTGCCAGCAGCTTAGGCTCCCGGTACCCCCCCACAGATACGCAGTATTTT
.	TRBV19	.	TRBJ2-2	CASSIARATGELFF	TGTGCCAGTAGTATAGCTAGAGCAACCGGGGAGCTGTTTTTT
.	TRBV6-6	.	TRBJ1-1	CASRQLIEAFF	TGTGCCAGCCGACAGCTTATAGAAGCTTTCTTT
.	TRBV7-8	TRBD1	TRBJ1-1	CASSAGTGMRNTEAFF	TGTGCCAGCAGCGCAGGGACAGGGATGAGGAACACTGAAGCTTTCTTT
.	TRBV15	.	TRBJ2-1	CATSREGEEGEQFF	TGTGCCACCAGCAGAGAAGGGGAGGAAGGTGAGCAGTTCTTC
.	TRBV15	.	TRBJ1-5	CATSRDYQTYSNQPQHF	TGTGCCACCAGCAGAGATTACCAAACCTATAGCAATCAGCCCCAGCATTTT
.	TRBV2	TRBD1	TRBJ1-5	CASSVTGDQPQHF	TGTGCCAGCAGTGTGACAGGGGACCAGCCCCAGCATTTT
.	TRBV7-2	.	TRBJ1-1	CASSLAVGLDTEAFF	TGTGCCAGCAGCTTAGCGGTCGGTTTAGACACTGAAGCTTTCTTT
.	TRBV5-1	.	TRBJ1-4	CASSMGFREKNEKLFF	TGCGCCAGCAGCATGGGGTTTAGGGAGAAGAATGAAAAACTGTTTTTT
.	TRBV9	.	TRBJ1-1	CASSQILNTEAFF	TGTGCCAGCAGCCAAATCCTAAACACTGAAGCTTTCTTT
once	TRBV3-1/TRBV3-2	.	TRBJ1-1	CASSQAGGAFF	TGTGCCAGCAGCCAAGCTGGCGGGGCTTTCTTT
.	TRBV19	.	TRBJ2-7	CASSMSDRVYEQYF	TGTGCCAGTAGTATGTCTGACAGAGTCTACGAGCAGTACTTC
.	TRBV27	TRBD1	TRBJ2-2	CASSSTGVTGLPGELFF	TGTGCCAGCAGTTCGACAGGGGTAACGGGTCTCCCCGGGGAGCTGTTTTTT
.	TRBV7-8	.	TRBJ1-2	CASSQQGIANYGYTF	TGTGCCAGCAGCCAGCAGGGGATAGCTAACTATGGCTACACCTTC
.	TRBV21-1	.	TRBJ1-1	CASSKCREPNTEAFF	TGTGCCAGCAGCAAATGCCGGGAGCCGAACACTGAAGCTTTCTTT
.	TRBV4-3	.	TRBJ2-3	CASSQGVSGTDTQYF	TGCGCCAGCAGCCAAGGGGTTAGCGGCACAGATACGCAGTATTTT
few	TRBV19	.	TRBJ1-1	CASSMNPGQGREAFF	TGTGCCAGTAGTATGAACCCCGGTCAGGGCCGGGAAGCTTTCTTT
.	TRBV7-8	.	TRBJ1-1	CASSPRLAPPGTPNTEAFF	TGTGCCAGCAGCCCTCGCCTTGCACCCCCCGGGACACCCAACACTGAAGCTTTCTTT
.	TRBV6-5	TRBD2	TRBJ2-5	CASRSSGGQQETQYF	TGTGCCAGCAGGTCTAGCGGGGGCCAACAAGAGACCCAGTACTTC
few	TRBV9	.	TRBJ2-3	CASSVGRTVTDTQYF	TGTGCCAGCAGCGTAGGGAGGACAGTAACAGATACGCAGTATTTT
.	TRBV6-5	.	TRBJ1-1	CASATGQVNTEAFF	TGTGCCAGCGCTACGGGACAAGTGAACACTGAAGCTTTCTTT
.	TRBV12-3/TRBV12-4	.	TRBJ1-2	CASSLERAGYTF	TGTGCCAGCAGCCTTGAGAGGGCTGGCTACACCTTC
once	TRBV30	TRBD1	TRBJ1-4	CACRTGGLEKLFF	TGTGCCTGCCGGACAGGGGGCCTGGAAAAACTGTTTTTT
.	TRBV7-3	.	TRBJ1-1	CASSASQGHNTEAFF	TGTGCCAGCAGCGCGAGCCAGGGGCACAACACTGAAGCTTTCTTT
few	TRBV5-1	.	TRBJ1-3	CASSLDSSAGNTIYF	TGCGCCAGCAGCTTGGACAGTTCCGCTGGAAACACCATATATTTT
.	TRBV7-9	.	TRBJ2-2	CASSPLSLSGELFF	TGTGCCAGCAGCCCACTTTCCCTTTCCGGGGAGCTGTTTTTT
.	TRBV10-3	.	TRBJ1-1	CAIRGNTEAFF	TGTGCCATCCGGGGGAACACTGAAGCTTTCTTT